This T cell receptor (beta chain) was recorded in a study of graft-versus-host responses after intestinal transplantation listed by TCRdb under 2021. Background on the whole study: Recipients received multivisceral, liver-intestinal, or isolated intestinal transplants. To identify alloreactive clones, pre-transplant mixed lymphocyte reaction products were sequenced and compared with unstimulated pre-transplant donor and recipient T cells. Every recipient was given anti-thymocyte globulin induction, then maintenance tacrolimus and steroids for about three years. Graft-versus-host and host-versus-graft alloreactive T cell clones were tracked in the graft, circulation and bone marrow after intestinal transplantation using bulk TCR-beta CDR3 sequencing. A peak of at least 4% donor T cells among recipient peripheral blood mononuclear cells was the definition used for donor T cell macrochimerism. Rather than going through the commercial service, samples from a few later patients were sequenced in-house on an Illumina MiSeq and processed with MiXCR. The cohort enrolled 20 to 25 intestinal transplant recipients, one of whom was a retransplant, and a few patients without pretransplant specimens were excluded. The research as a whole found: GvH clones were detected in recipient bone marrow, and some of these GvH clones were observed earlier in ileal mucosa or blood, consistent with an intestinal mucosal origin. Conclusions were limited by the relatively low number and heterogeneity of intestinal transplant patients. Early after transplant, peak levels of circulating GvH clones were associated with declines in HvG clones. In patients with donor T cell macrochimerism, the allografts had high GvH to HvG T cell clonal ratios.

On this clone itself: Its antigen has not been determined. Base quality data are lacking; no much larger clone is found one base away.

What this sample's time point label stands for: cells obtained before transplantation from donor or recipient. CD3+CD4+ and CD3+CD8+ populations were FACS-sorted from unstimulated pre-transplant donor and recipient cells taken from spleen or lymph nodes. Receptor amplification or capture employed the immunoSEQ multiplex PCR assay. In most patients, genomic DNA was isolated using the Qiagen DNeasy Blood and Tissue Kit and sent frozen to Adaptive Biotechnologies for TCR sequencing. High-throughput TCR-beta CDR3 sequencing of genomic DNA from most patients was performed by Adaptive Biotechnologies. The source study handled its data this way. TCR sequencing data were retrieved from Adaptive's ImmunoSEQ software for around 20 patients, whereas three other patients were processed with MiXCR and VDJtools. CD4 versus CD8 sorting errors were corrected by removing sequences found in both subsets at a frequency ratio below 5:1. CDR3 nucleotide sequences shared between donor and recipient were removed because the origin of such sequences could not be assigned. Alloreactive clones required at least 2-fold expansion over unstimulated cells and minimum CFSE-low frequency of 0.002% (template counts) or 0.001% (read counts). Clones detected in sequenced pre-transplant spleen, lymph node, or MLR CFSE-low populations of the donor or recipient were defined as mappable. The cumulative frequency of alloreactive clones was calculated as a percentage of all sequences, weighted by copy number. TCRdb stores this immuneACCESS table with in-frame sequences only. Part of the clones is absent; in the studies checked, under half of the shortfall reflects unresolved V genes, and no reason is known for the rest. The V and J calls and clone size come from that table; D and trimming were worked out from the DNA. The sample includes around 120,000 clones, with about nine tenths observed a single time. The top ten clonotypes cover around 0.2% of the sample.

Trimmed from V: 2 bases; trimmed from J: 4 bases; junction bases lacking a gene match: 5. There are 16 amino acids in the CDR3, from cysteine to phenylalanine inclusive. The sequence is cut down to CDR3 DNA, 48 bases in frame from base 1. Reading the germline V gene (reference sequence) gives CDR1 GTSNPN and CDR2 SVGIG. Recombination linked TRBV30 to TRBJ2-2, with 12 bases aligning to TRBD1. The clonotype was recovered from a human donor who received an intestinal transplant. Material: unstimulated CD4+ T cells sorted from spleen or lymph node cells, obtained before intestinal transplant. The DNA reads as follows: TGTGCCTGGAGTCGGGACAGGGGGCGAGTCACCGGGGAGCTGTTTTTT. This yields the protein CAWSRDRGRVTGELFF.